This T cell receptor beta chain stems from a study of blood T cell repertoires in COVID-19. Study members were between about 18 and 90 years old and lived in 20 to 25 US regions. Produced via immunoSEQ multiplex PCR; TCRdb's table is partial and in-frame only. The profile covers 200,000 or so clones, with just over 85% appearing a single time and under 4% taken by the ten largest. The CDR3 has 13 residues. Germline V gene data show CDR1 as SGHAT and CDR2 as FQNNGV. The J segment lost 7 bases and the V segment lost 4 bases, leaving 2 bases of the junction unmatched. The sequence was obtained from a woman aged 35 to 49 with acute COVID-19. The chain links TRBV11-2 to TRBJ1-3; 9 bases are a match to TRBD1. The source material was PBMCs or T cells enriched from blood (not recorded which). The CDR3 here is CASSSGQGNTIYF. The CDR3 bases are TGTGCCAGCAGCTCCGGACAGGGGAACACCATATATTTT.